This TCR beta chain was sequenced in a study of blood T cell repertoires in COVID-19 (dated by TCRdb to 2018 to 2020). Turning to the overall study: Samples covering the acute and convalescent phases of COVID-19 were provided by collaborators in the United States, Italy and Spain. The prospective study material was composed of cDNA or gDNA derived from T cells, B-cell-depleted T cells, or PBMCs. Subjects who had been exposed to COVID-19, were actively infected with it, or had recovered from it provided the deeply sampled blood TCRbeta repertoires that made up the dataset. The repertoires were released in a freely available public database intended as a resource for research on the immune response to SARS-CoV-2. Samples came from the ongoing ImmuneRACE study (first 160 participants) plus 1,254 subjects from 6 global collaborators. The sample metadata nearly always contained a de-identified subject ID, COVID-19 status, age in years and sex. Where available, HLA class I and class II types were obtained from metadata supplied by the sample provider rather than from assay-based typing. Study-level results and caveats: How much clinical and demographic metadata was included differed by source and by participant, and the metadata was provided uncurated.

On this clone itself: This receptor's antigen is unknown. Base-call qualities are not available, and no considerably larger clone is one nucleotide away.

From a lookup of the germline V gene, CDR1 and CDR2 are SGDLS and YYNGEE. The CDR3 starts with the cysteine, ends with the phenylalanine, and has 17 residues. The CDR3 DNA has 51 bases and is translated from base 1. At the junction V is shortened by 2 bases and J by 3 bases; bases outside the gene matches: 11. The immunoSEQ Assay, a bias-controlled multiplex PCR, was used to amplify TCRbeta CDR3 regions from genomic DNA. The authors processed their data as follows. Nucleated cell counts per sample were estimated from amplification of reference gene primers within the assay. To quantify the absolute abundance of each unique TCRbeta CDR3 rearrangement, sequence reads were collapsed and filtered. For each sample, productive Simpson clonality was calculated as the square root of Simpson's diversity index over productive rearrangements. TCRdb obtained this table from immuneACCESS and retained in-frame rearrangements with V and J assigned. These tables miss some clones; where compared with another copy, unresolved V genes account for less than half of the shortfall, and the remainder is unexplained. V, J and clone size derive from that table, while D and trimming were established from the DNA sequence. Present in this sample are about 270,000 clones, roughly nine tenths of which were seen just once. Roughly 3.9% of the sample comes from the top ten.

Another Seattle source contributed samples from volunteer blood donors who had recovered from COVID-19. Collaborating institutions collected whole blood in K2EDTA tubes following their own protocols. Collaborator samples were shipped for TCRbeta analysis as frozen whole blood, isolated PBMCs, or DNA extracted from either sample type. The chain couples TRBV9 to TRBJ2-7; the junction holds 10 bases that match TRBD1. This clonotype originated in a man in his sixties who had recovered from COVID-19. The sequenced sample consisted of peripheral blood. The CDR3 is CASSVTGGNHHFYEQYF. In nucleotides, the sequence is TGTGCCAGCAGCGTGACAGGGGGCAACCACCATTTCTACGAGCAGTACTTC.